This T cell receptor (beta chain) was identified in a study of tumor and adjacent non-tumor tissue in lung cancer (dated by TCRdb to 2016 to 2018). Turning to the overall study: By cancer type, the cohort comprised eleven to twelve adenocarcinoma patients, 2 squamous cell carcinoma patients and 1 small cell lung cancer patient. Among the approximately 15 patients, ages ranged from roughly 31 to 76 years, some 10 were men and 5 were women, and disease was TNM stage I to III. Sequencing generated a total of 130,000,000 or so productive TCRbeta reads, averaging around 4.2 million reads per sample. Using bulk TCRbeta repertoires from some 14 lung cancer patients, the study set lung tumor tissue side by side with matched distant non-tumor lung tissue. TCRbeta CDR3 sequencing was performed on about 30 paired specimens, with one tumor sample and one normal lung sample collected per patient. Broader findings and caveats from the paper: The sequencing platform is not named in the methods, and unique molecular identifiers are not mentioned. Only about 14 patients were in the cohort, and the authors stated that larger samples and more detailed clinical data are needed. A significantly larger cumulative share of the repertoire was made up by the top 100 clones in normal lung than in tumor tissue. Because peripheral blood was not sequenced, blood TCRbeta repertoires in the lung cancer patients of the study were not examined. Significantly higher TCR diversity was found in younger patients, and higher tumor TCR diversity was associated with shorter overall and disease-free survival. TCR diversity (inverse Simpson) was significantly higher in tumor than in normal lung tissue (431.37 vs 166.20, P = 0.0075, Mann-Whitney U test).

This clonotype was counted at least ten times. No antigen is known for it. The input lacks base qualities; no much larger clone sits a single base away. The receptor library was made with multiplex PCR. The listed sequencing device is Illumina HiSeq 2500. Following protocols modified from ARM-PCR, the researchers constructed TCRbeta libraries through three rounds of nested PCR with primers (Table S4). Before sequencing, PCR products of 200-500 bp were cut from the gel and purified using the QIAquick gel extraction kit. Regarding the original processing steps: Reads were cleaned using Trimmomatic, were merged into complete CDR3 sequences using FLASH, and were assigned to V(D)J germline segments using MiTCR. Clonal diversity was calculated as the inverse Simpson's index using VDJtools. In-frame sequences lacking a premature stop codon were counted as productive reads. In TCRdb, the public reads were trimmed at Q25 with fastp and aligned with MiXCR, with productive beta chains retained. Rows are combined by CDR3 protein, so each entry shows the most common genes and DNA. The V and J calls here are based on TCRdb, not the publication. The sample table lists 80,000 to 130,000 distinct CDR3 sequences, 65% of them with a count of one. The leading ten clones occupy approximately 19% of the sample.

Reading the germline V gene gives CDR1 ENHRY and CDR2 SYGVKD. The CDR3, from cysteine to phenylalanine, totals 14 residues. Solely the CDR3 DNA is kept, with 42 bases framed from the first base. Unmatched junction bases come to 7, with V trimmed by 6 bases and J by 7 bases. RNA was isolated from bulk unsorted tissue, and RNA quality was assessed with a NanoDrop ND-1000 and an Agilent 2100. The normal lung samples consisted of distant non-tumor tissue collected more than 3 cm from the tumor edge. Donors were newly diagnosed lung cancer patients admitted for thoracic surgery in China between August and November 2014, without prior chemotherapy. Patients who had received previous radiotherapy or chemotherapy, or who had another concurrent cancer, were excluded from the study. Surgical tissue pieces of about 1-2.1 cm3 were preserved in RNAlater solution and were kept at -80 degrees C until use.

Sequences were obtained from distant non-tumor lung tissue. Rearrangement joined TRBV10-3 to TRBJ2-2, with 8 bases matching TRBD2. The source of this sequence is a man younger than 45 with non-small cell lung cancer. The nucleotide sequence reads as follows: TGTGCCATCAGCCCACTAGCGGCCCTCGGGGAGCTGTTTTTT. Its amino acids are CAISPLAALGELFF.